The 15 T cell receptor beta chains listed next were all sequenced from one sample in a study of T cell responses to AZD1222 COVID-19 vaccine. Using immunoSEQ multiplex PCR, the repertoire was profiled, and TCRdb retains in-frame clones only, with some absent. The repertoire includes some 45,000 clones, around 91% of them detected once, and over 30% sits in the top ten. The sequencing here drew on peripheral blood, taken 28 days after the second AZD1222 dose. The receptors shown here come from an adult who received the AZD1222 COVID-19 vaccine.

V usage is TRBV7-2 and J usage is TRBJ1-5, with 10 bases that match TRBD1. The CDR3 runs to 16 residues. V shed 1 base, J shed 7 bases, and the junction held 7 bases outside the gene matches. CDR1 SGHTA and CDR2 FQGNSA come from the germline V gene. The CDR3 coding sequence is TGTGCCAGCAGCTTAGATGGGACAGGGGTGCGCCAGCCCCAGCATTTT. Translation: CASSLDGTGVRQPQHF.

The chain carries TRBV6-2 or TRBV6-3 and TRBJ2-4, with 9 bases lining up with TRBD1. The V and J ends lost 0 bases and 7 bases, in that order; junction bases with no gene match: 10. The germline V gene has CDR1 MNHEY and CDR2 SVGEGT. The CDR3 is made up of 17 amino acids. This CDR3 reads CASSYSNRGRRGNIQYF. The CDR3 nucleotides are TGTGCCAGCAGTTACTCGAACAGGGGGCGGCGAGGGAACATTCAGTACTTC.

This chain joins TRBV6-2 or TRBV6-3 and TRBJ1-1, with a tentative D call TRBD1 (6 bases). V lost 5 bases and J 1 base, leaving 14 bases between the germline ends. The CDR3 is 15 residues long. The V gene's germline CDR1 is MNHEY and CDR2 SVGEGT. The CDR3 is CASSETQGRNTEAFF. CDR3 nucleotides: TGTGCCAGCAGTGAGACACAGGGTCGGAACACTGAAGCTTTCTTT.

The chain carries TRBV5-4 and TRBJ1-1, with TRBD1 matching 11 bases. Looked up from germline, CDR1 is SGHNT and CDR2 is YYREEE (reference sequence). V was pared by 0 bases and J by 4 bases, with 2 bases of the junction left unmatched. CDR3 length equals 15 residues. The CDR3 reads CASSLAGQGGTEAFF. The CDR3 DNA reads TGTGCCAGCAGCTTGGCGGGACAGGGGGGCACTGAAGCTTTCTTT.

The chain carries TRBV27 and TRBJ2-7, with TRBD2 identical over 9 bases. The CDR3 totals 14 residues. The germline V gene encodes CDR1 MNHEY and CDR2 SMNVEV (reference sequence). Germline trimming cut 7 bases from V and 1 base from J; bases unmatched to any gene: 5. CDR3 protein: CASTERGESYEQYF. The CDR3 DNA follows: TGTGCCAGCACCGAGCGGGGGGAATCCTACGAGCAGTACTTC.

Remarks on this clone: This same CDR3 is encoded by further DNA sequences in the sample. The V gene is TRBV5-1, the J gene TRBJ1-1; D uncertain. The ends were cut back, 0 bases at V and 0 bases at J, with 6 bases in the middle. The germline gives CDR1 SGHRS, CDR2 YFSETQ. The CDR3 contains 14 residues. CDR3 coding DNA: TGCGCCAGCAGCTTGGGACACTTGAACACTGAAGCTTTCTTT. Protein sequence: CASSLGHLNTEAFF. Looking up the rest from reference TRBV5-1 and TRBJ1-1 gives the full variable domain: KAGVTQTPRYLIKTRGQQVTLSCSPISGHRSVSWYQQTPGQGLQFLFEYFSETQRNKGNFPGRFSGRQFSNSRSEMNVSTLELGDSALYLCASSLGHLNTEAFFGQGTRLTVV.

The chain couples TRBV7-9 to TRBJ1-1; D gene unclear. This CDR3 region has 14 residues. Looked up from germline, CDR1 is SEHNR and CDR2 is FQNEAQ (reference sequence). V lost 5 bases to trimming and J lost 7 bases, with 17 bases between them. The CDR3 bases are TGTGCCAGCAGCCTCAGCCTCCGGGAGAATGAAGCTTTCTTT. Amino acid sequence: CASSLSLRENEAFF.

The chain uses TRBV27 and TRBJ1-5, with D possibly being TRBD1 (5 bases). Looked up from germline, CDR1 is MNHEY and CDR2 is SMNVEV (reference sequence). The V and J ends lost 6 bases and 4 bases respectively, with 10 bases between them. This CDR3 spans 13 amino acids. CDR3 nucleotide sequence: TGTGCCAGCAGCCTGACAGTTAATCAGCCCCAGCATTTT. As protein: CASSLTVNQPQHF.

This clone was recorded only once. The V call is TRBV30, the J call TRBJ1-3; D uncertain. The CDR3 is 16 amino acids. V lost 3 bases, J lost 0 bases, and 15 bases lay in between. Germline V gene data show CDR1 as GTSNPN and CDR2 as SVGIG (reference sequence). Written as DNA, the CDR3 is TGTGCCTGGAGCCTCCCTGGCGGTAGCTCTGGAAACACCATATATTTT. Protein: CAWSLPGGSSGNTIYF.

The rearrangement links TRBV9 to TRBJ1-1; D is undetermined. The CDR3 runs 13 residues. The V end was cut by 0 bases, the J end by 8 bases, with 11 bases between. The V gene's germline CDR1 is SGDLS and CDR2 YYNGEE. CDR3 loop: CASSVDLRGEAFF. The CDR3 DNA follows: TGTGCCAGCAGCGTAGATCTGCGCGGGGAAGCTTTCTTT. Full variable domain (outside the CDR3, taken from reference TRBV9 and TRBJ1-1): DSGVTQTPKHLITATGQRVTLRCSPRSGDLSVYWYQQSLDQGLQFLIQYYNGEERAKGNILERFSAQQFPDLHSELNLSSLELGDSALYFCASSVDLRGEAFFGQGTRLTVV.

The V gene is TRBV6-2 or TRBV6-3, the J gene TRBJ1-4; possibly TRBD1 for D (5 bases). V was clipped by 5 bases and J by 10 bases, with 14 bases between them. The CDR3 loop spans 13 amino acids. Germline V gene lookup returns CDR1 MNHEY and CDR2 SVGEGT. This CDR3 is CASSQLATVKLFF. CDR3 in DNA: TGTGCCAGCAGTCAACTCGCGACAGTAAAACTGTTTTTT.

Of note for this clone: One end of the junction is discordant with germline, which a read error may explain. The chain recombines TRBV6-1 with TRBJ1-5; 7 bases align to TRBD1. Germline V gives CDR1 MNHNS, CDR2 SASEGT. The CDR3 spans 15 residues. The CDR3 sequence is CASREDRASNQPQHF. In DNA form, the CDR3 reads TGTGCCAGCAGGGAAGACAGGGCGAGCAATCAGCCCCAGCATTTT.

The chain has TRBV3-1 (or the pseudogene TRBV3-2) and TRBJ2-1; D unresolved. The length of the CDR3 is 15 residues. V was pared by 3 bases and J by 0 bases, with 9 bases between. The germline V gene encodes CDR1 LGHDT and CDR2 YNNKEL (reference sequence). The CDR3 sequence is CASSQRTHSYNEQFF. Here the CDR3 DNA reads TGTGCCAGCAGCCAGCGGACGCACTCCTACAATGAGCAGTTCTTC.

The genes are TRBV11-2 and TRBJ2-2, with TRBD2 matching 9 bases. V trimming: 2 bases; J trimming: 4 bases; junction bases outside the gene matches: 8. The CDR3 has 17 amino acids. Germline V gene lookup returns CDR1 SGHAT and CDR2 FQNNGV. In nucleotides, the CDR3 is TGTGCCAGCAGCTTATACGGCGGGGGGGTTGTCACCGGGGAGCTGTTTTTT. Translating it yields CASSLYGGGVVTGELFF.

V is TRBV4-2 and J is TRBJ2-1; the match to TRBD2 covers 14 bases. V shed 1 base, J shed 2 bases, and the junction held 4 bases outside the gene matches. The germline V gene encodes CDR1 LGHNA and CDR2 YNFKEQ. The CDR3 is made up of 18 amino acids. CDR3 sequence (DNA): TGTGCCAGCAGCCAAGGACTAGCGGGGGGGCTCGCCTACAATGAGCAGTTCTTC. Amino acids: CASSQGLAGGLAYNEQFF.